These T cell receptor beta chains were read from a single sample in a study of blood T cell repertoires in COVID-19. Clones were sequenced by immunoSEQ multiplex PCR, and TCRdb holds only the in-frame ones, with some missing. The repertoire holds 200,000 to 250,000 clones, with over 80% as singletons. Material for sequencing was peripheral blood. These TCRs come from a woman aged 25 to 39 with COVID-19, enrolled during active disease. Each CDR3 is given with its conserved first and last residue. The order of the fields is clone size, D gene, J gene, V gene, CDR3 DNA, CDR3 protein. The D gene is left open where the match is weak. Size tells how often a clone was seen (once, few, many) or the class of an expanded clone, and some rows leave it out.

clone_size: .; d_call: TRBD2; j_call: TRBJ2-3; v_call: TRBV14; cdr3_nt: TGTGCCAGCAGCGGTCTAACTAGCGGGAGTGGAGATACGCAGTATTTT; cdr3_aa: CASSGLTSGSGDTQYF
clone_size: .; d_call: TRBD1; j_call: TRBJ2-7; v_call: TRBV18; cdr3_nt: TGTGCCAGCTCACCACTCGGAGGAACAGGGGGCCCCTACGAGCAGTACTTC; cdr3_aa: CASSPLGGTGGPYEQYF
clone_size: .; d_call: TRBD1; j_call: TRBJ2-1; v_call: TRBV28; cdr3_nt: TGTGCCAGCAGTTTAATAGGGACAGGGAGGAATGAGCAGTTCTTC; cdr3_aa: CASSLIGTGRNEQFF
clone_size: .; d_call: .; j_call: TRBJ1-1; v_call: TRBV20-1; cdr3_nt: TGCAGTGCTAGTGCAGTGAACACTGAAGCTTTCTTT; cdr3_aa: CSASAVNTEAFF
clone_size: .; d_call: .; j_call: TRBJ2-5; v_call: TRBV19; cdr3_nt: TGTGCCAGTAGTAACGAGCGGGCTCAAGAGACCCAGTACTTC; cdr3_aa: CASSNERAQETQYF
clone_size: .; d_call: .; j_call: TRBJ2-7; v_call: TRBV11-2; cdr3_nt: TGTGCCAGCAGCTCCCCCAGACTGATCTCTAGCTACGAGCAGTACTTC; cdr3_aa: CASSSPRLISSYEQYF
clone_size: .; d_call: TRBD1; j_call: TRBJ2-7; v_call: TRBV6-6; cdr3_nt: TGTGCCAGCAGTCCCCGGGACAGGGGAACCTACGAGCAGTACTTC; cdr3_aa: CASSPRDRGTYEQYF
clone_size: .; d_call: .; j_call: TRBJ1-1; v_call: TRBV5-6; cdr3_nt: TGTGCCAGCAGGAAAAGACAGACGTTGAACACTGAAGCTTTCTTT; cdr3_aa: CASRKRQTLNTEAFF
clone_size: .; d_call: TRBD1; j_call: TRBJ2-5; v_call: TRBV6-5; cdr3_nt: TGTGCCAGCAGTTACCGAACAGGGGGACAAGAGACCCAGTACTTC; cdr3_aa: CASSYRTGGQETQYF
clone_size: .; d_call: TRBD2; j_call: TRBJ2-1; v_call: TRBV9; cdr3_nt: TGTGCCAGCAGCCCGAGGACTAGCGGGGGATTCGTATATGAGCAGTTCTTC; cdr3_aa: CASSPRTSGGFVYEQFF
clone_size: .; d_call: TRBD1; j_call: TRBJ1-2; v_call: TRBV6-5; cdr3_nt: TGTGCCAGCAGTTATCGGTCGGGACAGATCTATGGCTACACCTTC; cdr3_aa: CASSYRSGQIYGYTF
clone_size: .; d_call: .; j_call: TRBJ1-2; v_call: TRBV6-5; cdr3_nt: TGTGCCAGCAGTTCAGAAAGGGGCTATGGCTACACCTTC; cdr3_aa: CASSSERGYGYTF
clone_size: once; d_call: .; j_call: TRBJ1-2; v_call: TRBV6-2/TRBV6-3; cdr3_nt: TGTGCCAGCACTTATGGGACTATATTCTATGGCTACACCTTC; cdr3_aa: CASTYGTIFYGYTF
clone_size: .; d_call: .; j_call: TRBJ2-2; v_call: TRBV9; cdr3_nt: TGTGCCAGCAGCGTAGATCTGGAGACCGGGGAGCTGTTTTTT; cdr3_aa: CASSVDLETGELFF
clone_size: few; d_call: TRBD2; j_call: TRBJ2-1; v_call: TRBV18; cdr3_nt: TGTGCCAGCTCACCTCCGACTAGCGCGGCCTACAATGAGCAGTTCTTC; cdr3_aa: CASSPPTSAAYNEQFF
clone_size: .; d_call: TRBD1; j_call: TRBJ2-4; v_call: TRBV2; cdr3_nt: TGTGCCAGCACCCTCGAGGCAGGGGGAAACATTCAGTACTTC; cdr3_aa: CASTLEAGGNIQYF
clone_size: .; d_call: TRBD1; j_call: TRBJ1-2; v_call: TRBV19; cdr3_nt: TGTGCCAGTAGTGCCCGGACAGGGGGCAACTATGGCTACACCTTC; cdr3_aa: CASSARTGGNYGYTF
clone_size: .; d_call: .; j_call: TRBJ1-1; v_call: TRBV2; cdr3_nt: TGTGCCAGCAGTGAAGTTAACAGTCGCCCTGAAGCTTTCTTT; cdr3_aa: CASSEVNSRPEAFF
clone_size: .; d_call: .; j_call: TRBJ1-6; v_call: TRBV5-4; cdr3_nt: TGTGCCAGCAGCTTACAGGGCTCCTATAATTCACCCCTCCACTTT; cdr3_aa: CASSLQGSYNSPLHF
clone_size: .; d_call: TRBD2; j_call: TRBJ2-7; v_call: TRBV6-5; cdr3_nt: TGTGCCACCACTCTAGCGGGCGCCTACGAGCAGTACTTC; cdr3_aa: CATTLAGAYEQYF
clone_size: .; d_call: TRBD1; j_call: TRBJ2-4; v_call: TRBV7-2; cdr3_nt: TGTGCCAGCAGCTTGAACAGGGGGCGGAACATTCAGTACTTC; cdr3_aa: CASSLNRGRNIQYF
clone_size: once; d_call: .; j_call: TRBJ2-1; v_call: TRBV30; cdr3_nt: TGTGCCGTTCCTAGAGCGAACAATGAGCAGTTCTTC; cdr3_aa: CAVPRANNEQFF